The rows below give T cell receptor beta chains drawn from one sample of a study of tissue T cells after allogeneic stem cell transplantation. The protocol was immunoSEQ multiplex PCR, while the TCRdb copy is restricted to in-frame clones and leaves out a portion. The sample carries under 50,000 clones, around nine tenths recorded once. The input for sequencing was blood, taken before transplantation. These receptors originate from a woman between 35 and 70 years old who later had graft-versus-host disease after an allogeneic stem cell transplant. CDR3s include the opening cysteine and the closing phenylalanine or tryptophan. Fields, in order: CDR3 length, D gene, V gene, J gene, CDR3 protein. The D gene is left open where the match is weak.

14,-,TRBV5-4,TRBJ1-5,CASSLEGLNQPQHF
15,-,TRBV19,TRBJ1-2,CASSRGREANYGYTF
15,-,TRBV7-2,TRBJ1-3,CASSFDGLSGNTIYF
13,-,TRBV6-2/TRBV6-3,TRBJ2-7,CASSYGGPYEQYF
15,-,TRBV15,TRBJ2-2,CATTDSTKNTGELFF
15,-,TRBV2,TRBJ2-7,CASSGIAYPSYEQYF
12,-,TRBV28,TRBJ2-7,CASSPLVDEQYF
18,-,TRBV21-1,TRBJ2-7,CASSKGVRVPRGDYEQYF
15,-,TRBV6-2/TRBV6-3,TRBJ1-5,CASSYEGVNNQPQHF
14,-,TRBV5-1,TRBJ2-3,CASSLPGGTDTQYF
15,-,TRBV4-3,TRBJ2-7,CASSQERQATYEQYF
16,TRBD2,TRBV7-8,TRBJ2-1,CASSLFPAGVYNEQFF
11,-,TRBV7-2,TRBJ1-6,CASSRDSPLHF
13,TRBD2,TRBV24-1,TRBJ2-5,CATSQREGSPRYF
17,-,TRBV11-2,TRBJ2-3,CASSLERGHLISDTQYF
14,-,TRBV15,TRBJ1-2,CATSADRFNYGYTF
12,-,TRBV18,TRBJ2-5,CASSPSAETQYF
18,-,TRBV4-1,TRBJ2-1,CASSQIGSGVVNAHEQFF
13,-,TRBV19,TRBJ2-3,CASSAGNTDTQYF
11,-,TRBV24-1,TRBJ2-7,CATSSGYEQYF
14,TRBD1,TRBV28,TRBJ1-5,CASKQGSSNQPQHF
12,-,TRBV24-1,TRBJ2-3,CATSDFSDTQYF
16,TRBD2,TRBV19,TRBJ2-7,CASSLGRGLAGIEQYF
13,-,TRBV6-2/TRBV6-3,TRBJ1-2,CASSSVTDYGYTF
18,-,TRBV7-3,TRBJ2-5,CASSPVTWGALCGETQYF
11,-,TRBV18,TRBJ1-1,CASSPDGEAFF
15,TRBD1,TRBV28,TRBJ2-4,CASSGQGMGKNIQYF
14,TRBD1,TRBV7-9,TRBJ2-2,CASTLTGGGGELFF
16,-,TRBV5-1,TRBJ2-5,CASSHEGNSVGETQYF